The following is a T cell receptor (beta chain) sequence with its context. Reverse transcription used about 0.45 to 1 ug RNA and random hexamers. TCRdb ran MiXCR on the immunoSEQ multiplex PCR reads and lists one entry per CDR3 protein. The sample includes about 140,000 distinct CDR3 sequences, roughly 95% of them seen just once. The sample originates from a study of CD8 T cells in Susac syndrome. The clonotype originates from a human donor with multiple sclerosis. Sequencing was carried out using CD4+ T cells from PBMCs.

CDR3 DNA: TGTGCCAGCTCACCTAAAGTAGATGGTGAGCAGTTCTTC. Protein: CASSPKVDGEQFF. The chain employs TRBV18 and TRBJ2-1, with D unresolved. V was trimmed by 3 bases and J by 9 bases, leaving 12 bases between them. Per germline, CDR1 KGHSH and CDR2 LQKENI. The CDR3 loop spans 13 amino acids.